The 27 T cell receptor beta chains below were found in one sample sequenced in a study of cytomegalovirus exposure and HLA in healthy donors. The PCR used 60 Vbeta and 13 Jbeta primers. Method: immunoSEQ multiplex PCR; TCRdb's copy keeps in-frame clones and lacks some. The table shows around 250,000 clones, with over 70% occurring only once. Sequenced: PBMCs. These receptors all come from a woman aged 55-70 years in good health and CMV-seropositive.

Only a few counts were recorded for this clone. The chain joins TRBV7-9 to TRBJ1-1; 9 positions agree with TRBD1. V shed 1 base and J 2 bases; nucleotides not matched to a gene: 5. The CDR3 is 16 residues long. Germline V gene sequence: CDR1 SEHNR, CDR2 FQNEAQ (reference sequence). The CDR3 here is CASSLVPGQGNTEAFF. The CDR3 region has the DNA TGTGCCAGCAGCTTAGTTCCGGGACAGGGCAACACTGAAGCTTTCTTT.

This chain uses TRBV7-2 with TRBJ2-7; D gene unclear. CDR1 is SGHTA, CDR2 FQGNSA, per germline. V lost 5 bases, J lost 2 bases, and 10 bases lay in between. The CDR3 is 13 residues long. CDR3 bases: TGTGCCAGCAGCAATAGCCTAGCCTACGAGCAGTACTTC. The encoded protein is CASSNSLAYEQYF.

The chain's CDR3 is CASSLVSSGSETQYF. The CDR3 DNA reads TGCGCCAGCAGCTTAGTATCGAGTGGTTCGGAGACCCAGTACTTC. The genes are TRBV5-1 and TRBJ2-5; no firm D call. CDR1 SGHRS and CDR2 YFSETQ come from the germline V gene. The V and J ends lost 2 bases and 5 bases respectively, with 16 bases between them. The CDR3 sequence is 15 residues long.

This clone was recorded only once. V and J are TRBV29-1 and TRBJ2-1; TRBD2 might be the D (6 bases). The germline V gene encodes CDR1 SQVTM and CDR2 ANQGSEA. The CDR3 is made up of 12 amino acids. Trimming removed 5 bases from V and 9 bases from J, with 14 bases in between. CDR3 nucleotides: TGCAGCGTTCCGGGACTGGTGGGTGAGCAGTTCTTC. This gives the protein CSVPGLVGEQFF.

The V gene is TRBV6-5, the J gene TRBJ2-7, with D uncertain. The CDR3 is 15 amino acids. CDR1 MNHEY and CDR2 SVGAGI come from the germline V gene. V lost 2 bases and J lost 5, with 16 bases in between. CDR3 protein: CASSYGARIYHEQYF. For the CDR3, the DNA is TGTGCCAGCAGTTACGGCGCCAGGATTTACCACGAGCAGTACTTC.

This clone was detected once. The chain carries TRBV18 and TRBJ1-2, with 7 bases fitting TRBD1. This CDR3 contains 16 residues. The J segment lost 6 bases and the V segment lost 3 bases, leaving 13 bases of the junction unmatched. Germline V gene lookup returns CDR1 KGHSH and CDR2 LQKENI. The CDR3 sequence: CASSPQRPGQLHGYTF. The CDR3 DNA reads TGTGCCAGCTCACCGCAAAGACCGGGACAGCTACATGGCTACACCTTC.

The CDR3 sequence: CASSYAAGARGNTIYF. The CDR3 DNA is TGTGCCAGCAGTTACGCGGCGGGGGCAAGGGGAAACACCATATATTTT. The chain joins TRBV6-5 to TRBJ1-3; D may be TRBD1 (6 bases). V was trimmed by 2 bases and J by 4 bases, leaving 15 bases between them. The germline gives CDR1 MNHEY, CDR2 SVGAGI. The CDR3 totals 16 residues.

CDR3 sequence reads: CASGPRATYEQYF. The CDR3 bases are TGTGCCAGCGGCCCCAGGGCAACCTACGAGCAGTACTTC. This chain links TRBV11-1 with TRBJ2-7; D possibly corresponds to TRBD1 (5 bases). The V and J ends lost 8 bases and 2 bases respectively, with 13 bases between them. CDR1 and CDR2 from the germline V gene are SGHAT and FQDESV (reference sequence). The CDR3 spans 13 residues.

The chain uses TRBV20-1 and TRBJ1-5, with unresolved D. With 0 bases removed from V and 9 bases from J, the gap between germline ends came to 6 bases. Germline V gene sequence: CDR1 DFQATT, CDR2 SNEGSKA (reference sequence). The CDR3 is made up of 11 amino acids. CDR3 amino acids: CSARDFGPQHF. The CDR3 DNA reads as TGCAGTGCTAGAGATTTCGGGCCCCAGCATTTT.

This clone occurred a few times. V and J are TRBV25-1 and TRBJ2-3; maybe TRBD1 (6 bases). Per the germline V gene, CDR1 is MGHDK and CDR2 is SYGVNS. V was shortened by 3 bases and J by 2 bases, with 9 bases between the two germline ends. CDR3 length: 14 residues. The DNA of the CDR3 is TGTGCCAGCAGTGAGCCAGGGGTCACAGATACGCAGTATTTT. Translation: CASSEPGVTDTQYF.

This sequence joins TRBV6-5 and TRBJ1-5; TRBD1 is a possible D gene (5 bases). The V gene lost 5 bases and the J gene lost 6 bases, with 11 bases spanning the gap. Germline V gene sequence: CDR1 MNHEY, CDR2 SVGAGI. The CDR3 is made up of 13 amino acids. CDR3 sequence: CASSAGGGQPQHF. CDR3 nucleotide sequence: TGTGCCAGCAGTGCGGGGGGGGGTCAGCCCCAGCATTTT.

This clone showed up just a few times. The DNA is omitted, as the CDR3 cannot be located on it reliably, and the CDR3 follows TCRdb's listing. The chain is built from TRBV12-2 and TRBJ2-6; the table's D gene call, TRBD1, was not cross checked with the DNA. TRBV12-2 is flagged as a pseudogene. Counting both end residues, the CDR3 totals 18 amino acids. CDR3 amino acids: CASFSLHRVGSGANVLTF.

The chain carries TRBV5-1 and TRBJ1-6; no definite D call. The CDR3 is 13 residues long. Trimming shortened V by 2 bases and J by 6 bases, and 6 bases separated the two germline ends. Germline V gene sequence: CDR1 SGHRS, CDR2 YFSETQ. The CDR3 loop reads CASSLTVNSPLHF. CDR3 nucleotides: TGCGCCAGCAGCTTAACTGTTAATTCACCCCTCCACTTT.

Here the CDR3 reads CASRPSGRAGMNEQFF. The DNA of the CDR3 is TGTGCCAGCCGCCCTAGCGGGAGGGCCGGGATGAATGAGCAGTTCTTC. The chain couples TRBV6-6 to TRBJ2-1; 12 nucleotides agree with TRBD2. Germline CDR1 and CDR2: MNHNY and SVGAGI (reference sequence). V lost 8 bases to trimming and J lost 7 bases; unmatched junction nucleotides: 12. The CDR3 consists of 16 residues.

This sequence joins TRBV11-1 and TRBJ2-3; D might be TRBD1 (5 bases). Germline CDR1 SGHAT, CDR2 FQDESV (reference sequence). Deletions cut 1 base from V and 4 bases from J, with 9 bases between. The CDR3 sequence is 14 residues long. The DNA of the CDR3 is TGTGCCAGCAGCTTAGACAAGGGGTCAGATACGCAGTATTTT. It specifies CASSLDKGSDTQYF. Together with reference TRBV11-1 and TRBJ2-3, the CDR3 gives the full variable domain: EAEVAQSPRYKITEKSQAVAFWCDPISGHATLYWYRQILGQGPELLVQFQDESVVDDSQLPKDRFSAERLKGVDSTLKIQPAELGDSAMYLCASSLDKGSDTQYFGPGTRLTVL.

The rearrangement joins TRBV7-3 to TRBJ2-6; 10 bases are a match to TRBD1. The CDR3 runs to 17 residues. Germline CDR1 is SGHTA and CDR2 is FQGTGA. The V gene end was trimmed by 5 bases and the J gene end by 0 bases; junction bases not matched to a gene: 4. CDR3 bases: TGTGCCAGCAGCCGGGACAGGGGTTACTCTGGGGCCAACGTCCTGACTTTC. Translation gives CASSRDRGYSGANVLTF.

The genes are TRBV2 and TRBJ1-1; unclear D gene. Between the trimmed V and J ends, which lost 3 bases and 0 bases, there was a span of 8 bases. The CDR3 is 14 residues long. Looked up from germline, CDR1 is SNHLY and CDR2 is FYNNEI. The CDR3 is CASSDEVLNTEAFF. CDR3 coding DNA: TGTGCCAGCAGTGACGAGGTTCTGAACACTGAAGCTTTCTTT.

The chain employs TRBV2 and TRBJ2-1; no firm D call. The CDR3 is 16 residues long. The germline V and J ends were trimmed by 4 bases and 7 bases, with 20 bases remaining between them. Per germline, CDR1 SNHLY and CDR2 FYNNEI. The CDR3 nucleotides read TGTGCCAGCAGTGGACTGCCCAATGTTGGCGCGAATGAGCAGTTCTTC. Translated, it gives CASSGLPNVGANEQFF.

The rearrangement uses TRBV6-5 and TRBJ2-2, with D hard to call. Germline values: CDR1 MNHEY, CDR2 SVGAGI. Trimming cost V 7 bases and J 5 bases, with 11 bases left between them. The CDR3 contains 13 residues. CDR3 sequence (DNA): TGTGCCAGCACCTCGATAGCAACCGGGGAGCTGTTTTTT. Protein sequence: CASTSIATGELFF.

The DNA for the CDR3 is TGTGCCAGCAATGGTGGAGATCAGCCCCAGCATTTT. Translated, it gives CASNGGDQPQHF. This rearrangement joins TRBV2 to TRBJ1-5, with D unresolved. The CDR3 runs 12 residues. With 7 bases removed from V and 5 bases from J, the gap between germline ends came to 9 bases. The germline gives CDR1 SNHLY, CDR2 FYNNEI.

The chain recombines TRBV2 with TRBJ2-3; 7 positions agree with TRBD2. The CDR3 spans 14 residues. From germline, CDR1 is SNHLY and CDR2 FYNNEI. The J segment lost 0 bases and the V segment lost 6 bases, leaving 3 bases of the junction unmatched. The CDR3 loop reads CASSTGGSTDTQYF. The CDR3 coding sequence is TGTGCCAGCAGCACGGGAGGCAGCACAGATACGCAGTATTTT.

The chain joins TRBV5-1 to TRBJ1-2; D perhaps matches TRBD1 (6 bases). The CDR3 loop spans 14 amino acids. V was shortened by 0 bases and J by 2 bases, with 8 bases between the two germline ends. The germline gives CDR1 SGHRS, CDR2 YFSETQ. The CDR3 sequence: CASSLEQGNYGYTF. In DNA form, the CDR3 reads TGCGCCAGCAGCTTGGAACAGGGCAACTATGGCTACACCTTC.

The gene calls are TRBV11-2 and TRBJ2-7; 10 nucleotides line up with TRBD2. V gave up 6 bases and J gave up 2 bases; unmatched junction bases: 7. Germline loops: CDR1 SGHAT, CDR2 FQNNGV. The CDR3 sequence is 15 residues long. The CDR3 sequence is CASRTSGSRTYEQYF. As DNA, the CDR3 is TGTGCCAGCAGGACTAGCGGGTCTAGAACCTACGAGCAGTACTTC. The full variable domain, with the rest looked up from reference TRBV11-2 and TRBJ2-7, is EAGVAQSPRYKIIEKRQSVAFWCNPISGHATLYWYQQILGQGPKLLIQFQNNGVVDDSQLPKDRFSAERLKGVDSTLKIQPAKLEDSAVYLCASRTSGSRTYEQYFGPGTRLTVT.

The genes are TRBV10-1 and TRBJ2-7; TRBD1 aligns across 7 bases. CDR3 length equals 15 residues. CDR1 WNHNN and CDR2 SYGVQD come from the germline V gene (reference sequence). V lost 7 bases and J lost 0; bases outside the gene matches: 9. The CDR3 loop reads CASTEETGVSYEQYF. CDR3 DNA sequence: TGCGCCAGCACTGAAGAAACAGGGGTCTCCTACGAGCAGTACTTC.

This clone appeared once. The rearrangement links TRBV15 to TRBJ2-1; 15 nucleotides align to TRBD2. CDR3 length equals 20 residues. The germline V gene encodes CDR1 LNHNV and CDR2 YYDKDF (reference sequence). J gave up 7 bases and V 0 bases, and 13 bases lay outside the gene matches. CDR3 sequence reads: CATSRDRTSGRVYIQNEQFF. CDR3 sequence (DNA): TGTGCCACCAGCAGAGATAGGACTAGCGGGAGGGTTTATATACAGAATGAGCAGTTCTTC.

CDR3 residues: CASSFTGNTDTQYF. In nucleotides, the CDR3 is TGTGCCAGCAGCTTCACCGGGAACACAGATACGCAGTATTTT. The chain joins TRBV5-6 to TRBJ2-3, with a possible D match to TRBD2 (5 bases). V lost 2 bases to trimming and J lost 2 bases, with 9 bases between them. Germline CDR1 SGHDT, CDR2 YYEEEE. The CDR3 contains 14 residues.

The chain recombines TRBV5-1 with TRBJ2-5; D possibly corresponds to TRBD2 (5 bases). The length of the CDR3 is 15 residues. The germline CDR1 and CDR2 sequences are SGHRS and YFSETQ. Trimming took 0 bases from V and 2 from J, leaving 11 bases between them. CDR3 nucleotide sequence: TGCGCCAGCAGCTTGGGAGGTCCGGGGCAAGAGACCCAGTACTTC. Amino acid sequence: CASSLGGPGQETQYF.